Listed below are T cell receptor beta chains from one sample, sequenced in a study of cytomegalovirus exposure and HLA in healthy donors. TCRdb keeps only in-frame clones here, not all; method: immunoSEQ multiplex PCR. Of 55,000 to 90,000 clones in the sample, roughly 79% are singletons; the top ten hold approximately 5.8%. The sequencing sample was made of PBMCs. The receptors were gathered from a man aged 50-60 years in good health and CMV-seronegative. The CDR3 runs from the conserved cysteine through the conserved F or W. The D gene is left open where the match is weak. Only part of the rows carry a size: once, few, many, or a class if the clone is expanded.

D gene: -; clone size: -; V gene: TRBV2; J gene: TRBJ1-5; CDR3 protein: CASSELAGALHPQHF; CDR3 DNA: TGTGCCAGCAGTGAATTAGCAGGGGCCCTCCATCCCCAGCATTTT
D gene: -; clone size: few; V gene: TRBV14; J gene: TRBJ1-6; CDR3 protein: CASSQVGAPNSPLHF; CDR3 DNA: TGTGCCAGCAGCCAAGTTGGAGCGCCTAATTCACCCCTCCACTTT
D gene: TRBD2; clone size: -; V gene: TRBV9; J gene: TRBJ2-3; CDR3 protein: CASSVSPGRADTQYF; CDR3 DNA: TGTGCCAGCAGCGTAAGTCCTGGGAGGGCAGATACGCAGTATTTT
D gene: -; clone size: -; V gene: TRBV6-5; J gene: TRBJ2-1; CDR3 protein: CASRLSGVSYNEQFF; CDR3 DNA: TGTGCCAGCAGACTCAGCGGAGTCTCCTACAATGAGCAGTTCTTC
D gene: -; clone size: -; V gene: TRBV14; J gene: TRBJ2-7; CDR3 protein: CASSQEGGRAYEQYF; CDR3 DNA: TGTGCCAGCAGCCAAGAAGGGGGGAGGGCCTACGAGCAGTACTTC
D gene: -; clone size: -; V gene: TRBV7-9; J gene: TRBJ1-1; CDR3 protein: CASSLALGHYTEAFF; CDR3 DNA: TGTGCCAGCAGCTTAGCGCTGGGACACTACACTGAAGCTTTCTTT
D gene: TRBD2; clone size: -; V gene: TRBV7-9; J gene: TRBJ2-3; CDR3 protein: CASSLGLAGVKTDTQYF; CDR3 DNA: TGTGCCAGCAGCTTAGGGCTAGCGGGGGTGAAGACAGATACGCAGTATTTT
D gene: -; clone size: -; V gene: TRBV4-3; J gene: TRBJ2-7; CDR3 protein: CASSQERLFGEQYF; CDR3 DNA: TGCGCCAGCAGCCAAGAGAGGCTTTTTGGCGAGCAGTACTTC
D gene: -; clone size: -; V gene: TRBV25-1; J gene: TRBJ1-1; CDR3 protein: CASSDPMNTEAFF; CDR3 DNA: TGTGCCAGCAGTGATCCTATGAACACTGAAGCTTTCTTT
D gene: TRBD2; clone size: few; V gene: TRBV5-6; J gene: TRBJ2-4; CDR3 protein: CASSLEIAGGIAKNIQYF; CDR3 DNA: TGTGCCAGCAGCTTAGAGATAGCGGGGGGCATAGCCAAAAACATTCAGTACTTC
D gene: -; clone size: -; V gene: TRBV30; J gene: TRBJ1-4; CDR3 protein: CAWSSGDEKLFF; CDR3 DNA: TGTGCCTGGAGTTCAGGGGACGAAAAACTGTTTTTT
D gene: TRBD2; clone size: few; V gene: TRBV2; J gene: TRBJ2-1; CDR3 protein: CASSVLDSGSQSYNEQFF; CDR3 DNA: TGTGCCAGCAGTGTGTTGGATAGCGGGAGCCAATCCTACAATGAGCAGTTCTTC
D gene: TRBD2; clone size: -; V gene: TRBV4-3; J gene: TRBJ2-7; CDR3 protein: CASSQGAGLASYEQYF; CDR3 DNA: TGCGCCAGCAGCCAGGGGGCTGGACTAGCGTCCTACGAGCAGTACTTC
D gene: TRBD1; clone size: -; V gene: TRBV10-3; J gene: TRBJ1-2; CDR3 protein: CAISGTGAGGYTF; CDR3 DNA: TGTGCCATCAGCGGGACAGGGGCGGGTGGCTACACCTTC
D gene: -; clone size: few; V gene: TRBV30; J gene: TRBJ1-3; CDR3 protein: CAWSQTGNTIYF; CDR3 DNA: TGTGCCTGGAGTCAGACTGGAAACACCATATATTTT
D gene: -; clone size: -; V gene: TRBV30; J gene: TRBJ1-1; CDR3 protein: CAWSGGKNTEAFF; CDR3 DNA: TGTGCCTGGAGTGGGGGCAAGAACACTGAAGCTTTCTTT
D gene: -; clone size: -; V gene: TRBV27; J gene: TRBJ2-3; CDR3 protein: CASRRFYTDTQYF; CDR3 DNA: TGTGCCAGCAGGAGGTTTTACACAGATACGCAGTATTTT
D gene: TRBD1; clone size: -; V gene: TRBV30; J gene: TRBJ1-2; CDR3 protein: CAFKDRVYGYTF; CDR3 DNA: TGTGCCTTCAAGGACAGGGTATATGGCTACACCTTC
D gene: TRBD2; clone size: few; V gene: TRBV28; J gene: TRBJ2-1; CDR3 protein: CASSSLRLAGEGNEQFF; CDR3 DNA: TGTGCCAGCAGTTCGCTGAGGCTAGCGGGAGAAGGGAATGAGCAGTTCTTC
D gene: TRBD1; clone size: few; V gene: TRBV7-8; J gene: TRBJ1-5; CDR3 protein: CASSPRGQGGNQPQHF; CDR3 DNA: TGTGCCAGCAGCCCCCGAGGACAGGGGGGCAATCAGCCCCAGCATTTT
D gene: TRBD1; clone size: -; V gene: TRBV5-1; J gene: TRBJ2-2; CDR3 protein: CASTPRQGASAGELFF; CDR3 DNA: TGCGCCAGCACTCCTCGACAGGGGGCGAGCGCCGGGGAGCTGTTTTTT
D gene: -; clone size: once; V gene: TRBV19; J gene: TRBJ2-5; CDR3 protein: CASSTGVQETQYF; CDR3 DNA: TGTGCCAGTAGTACCGGAGTCCAAGAGACCCAGTACTTC
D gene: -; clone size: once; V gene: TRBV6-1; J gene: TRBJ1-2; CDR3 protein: CASSAPGWNYGYTF; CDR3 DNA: TGTGCCAGCAGTGCGCCAGGGTGGAACTATGGCTACACCTTC
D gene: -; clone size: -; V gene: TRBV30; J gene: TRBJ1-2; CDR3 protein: CAWEERKTANYGYTF; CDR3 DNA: TGTGCCTGGGAAGAAAGAAAGACAGCTAACTATGGCTACACCTTC
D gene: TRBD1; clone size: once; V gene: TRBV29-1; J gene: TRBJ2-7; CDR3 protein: CSAGTGVVNEQYF; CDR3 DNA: TGCAGCGCGGGGACAGGGGTGGTAAACGAGCAGTACTTC
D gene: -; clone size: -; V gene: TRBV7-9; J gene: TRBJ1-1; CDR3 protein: CASSLNGALGEAFF; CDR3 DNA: TGTGCCAGCAGCTTAAATGGGGCTCTAGGAGAAGCTTTCTTT
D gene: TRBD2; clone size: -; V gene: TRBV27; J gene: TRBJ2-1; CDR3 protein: CASSQLAGGGNEQFF; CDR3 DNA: TGTGCCAGCAGCCAACTAGCGGGAGGGGGGAATGAGCAGTTCTTC